Detailed here is one T cell receptor (beta chain). No antigen is known for it. These data come from a study of vaccination effects on CD4 cells after COVID-19. Produced via immunoSEQ multiplex PCR; TCRdb's table is partial and in-frame only. The table shows tens of thousands of clones, with 70% to 80% occurring only once. Sequencing in the ViraFEST assay came after antigen-specific CD4+ T cells had been expanded with viral peptide pools, which were used to stimulate PBMC. Investigators separated out CD4+ T cells once about 10 days of culture had passed. Recipients of the vaccine had no prior SARS-CoV-2 infection and negative nucleocapsid antibodies. Looked up from germline, CDR1 is SGDLS and CDR2 is YYNGEE. The CDR3 consists of 17 residues. Trimming took off 0 bases at V and 7 bases at J, with 20 bases between the two ends.

The TCR comes from a human donor who received a COVID-19 vaccine. The chain has TRBV9 and TRBJ2-1, with D perhaps being TRBD1 or TRBD2 (5 bases each). The input for sequencing was CD4+ T cells from PBMCs cultured with HCoV-NL63 spike peptides, taken before COVID-19 vaccination. The CDR3: CASSVAALGTLGNEQFF. CDR3 sequence (DNA): TGTGCCAGCAGCGTAGCCGCCCTTGGGACCTTAGGGAATGAGCAGTTCTTC.